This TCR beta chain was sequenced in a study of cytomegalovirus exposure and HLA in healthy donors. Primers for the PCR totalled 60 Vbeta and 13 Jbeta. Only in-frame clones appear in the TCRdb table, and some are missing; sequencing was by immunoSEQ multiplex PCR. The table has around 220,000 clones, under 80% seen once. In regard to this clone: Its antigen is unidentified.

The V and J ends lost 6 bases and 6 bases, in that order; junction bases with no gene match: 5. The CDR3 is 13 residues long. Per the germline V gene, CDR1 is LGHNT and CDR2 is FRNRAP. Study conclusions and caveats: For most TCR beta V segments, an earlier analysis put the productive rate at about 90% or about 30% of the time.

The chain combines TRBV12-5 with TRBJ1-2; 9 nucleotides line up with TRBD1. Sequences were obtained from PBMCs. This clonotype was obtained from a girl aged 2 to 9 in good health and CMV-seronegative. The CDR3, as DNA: TGTGCTAGTGGCGACGGACAGGGGAATGGCTACACCTTC. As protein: CASGDGQGNGYTF.